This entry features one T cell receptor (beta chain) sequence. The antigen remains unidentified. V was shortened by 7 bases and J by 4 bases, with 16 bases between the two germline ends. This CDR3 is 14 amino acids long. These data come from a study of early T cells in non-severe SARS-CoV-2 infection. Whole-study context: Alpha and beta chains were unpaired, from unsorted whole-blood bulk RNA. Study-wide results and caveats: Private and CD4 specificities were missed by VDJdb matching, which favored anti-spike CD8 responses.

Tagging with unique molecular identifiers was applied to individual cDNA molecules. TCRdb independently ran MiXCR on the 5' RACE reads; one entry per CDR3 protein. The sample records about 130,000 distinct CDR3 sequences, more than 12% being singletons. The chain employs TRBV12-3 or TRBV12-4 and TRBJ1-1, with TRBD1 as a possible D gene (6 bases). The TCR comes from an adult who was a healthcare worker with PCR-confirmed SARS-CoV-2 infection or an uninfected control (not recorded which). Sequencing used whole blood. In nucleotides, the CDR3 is TGTGCCAGCACCCGACAGGACTTGGCCACTGAAGCTTTCTTT. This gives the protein CASTRQDLATEAFF.